Listed below are T cell receptor beta chains from one sample, sequenced in a study of blood T cell repertoires in COVID-19. Only in-frame clones appear in the TCRdb table, and some are missing; sequencing was by immunoSEQ multiplex PCR. The sample lists under 350,000 clones, more than 85% occurring once. Material for sequencing was peripheral blood. The receptor source for this set is a man between 18 and 35 years old with active or convalescent COVID-19. Each CDR3 is given with its conserved first and last residue. Fields, in order: V gene, J gene, CDR3 protein.

TRBV30	TRBJ1-4	CAWSILRPGEKLFF
TRBV3-1/TRBV3-2	TRBJ1-2	CASSQDGQGPYRGYTF
TRBV4-1	TRBJ2-5	CASSQGDSMRGTQYF
TRBV5-1	TRBJ1-2	CATQLEEGAGGYTF
TRBV4-1	TRBJ2-7	CASSHPGGTGGDEQYF
TRBV4-2	TRBJ2-7	CASSHVAGGREQYF
TRBV18	TRBJ1-4	CASSPGSEKLFF
TRBV5-1	TRBJ1-5	CASSLGGTGDQPQHF
TRBV2	TRBJ2-2	CASSERGAANTGELFF
TRBV3-1/TRBV3-2	TRBJ2-7	CASSLASGSLEQYF
TRBV24-1	TRBJ2-5	CATSDSRQGEETQYF
TRBV18	TRBJ2-2	CASSPGLAGGPPMTGELFF
TRBV6-2/TRBV6-3	TRBJ2-1	CASSYVASYNEQFF
TRBV30	TRBJ2-2	CAWSVLTGLAGVLSGELFF
TRBV6-1	TRBJ1-1	CASSEAPDRVAFF
TRBV28	TRBJ2-2	CASSFGDRELFF
TRBV5-4	TRBJ2-1	CASSSPTDGESGQFF
TRBV5-4	TRBJ2-7	CASSRRGTGKYEQYF
TRBV5-1	TRBJ1-1	CASSFPREGPEAFF
TRBV5-1	TRBJ2-3	CASSLALAGDTQYF
TRBV2	TRBJ2-7	CASSEGTSGFYEQYF
TRBV19	TRBJ2-1	CASSPVTGGNEQFF
TRBV12-5	TRBJ2-7	CASGLDLSTYEQYF
TRBV12-3/TRBV12-4	TRBJ1-3	CASSHRGRDTIYF
TRBV7-9	TRBJ1-3	CASSFGSRNTIYF
TRBV28	TRBJ1-2	CASSLSGFPNYGYTF
TRBV30	TRBJ1-1	CAWRTGSNTEAFF
TRBV4-2	TRBJ2-6	CASSQGDRSGANVLTF
TRBV27	TRBJ2-7	CASSLDRGPYEQYF
TRBV2	TRBJ2-3	CASSTPPVSTDTQYF
TRBV7-9	TRBJ2-7	CASRPPFRHLDSYEQYF
TRBV3-1/TRBV3-2	TRBJ2-1	CASSQVISGGLNEQFF
TRBV27	TRBJ2-3	CASSLDRLNTDTQYF
TRBV30	TRBJ1-2	CAWSSPGGGYTF
TRBV28	TRBJ2-7	CASSYPGQGGPEQYF
TRBV27	TRBJ1-2	CASKRGGGNYGYTF
TRBV24-1	TRBJ2-7	CATSDSDRTYEQYF
TRBV2	TRBJ2-6	CASRIGGRFSGANVLTF
TRBV7-9	TRBJ2-2	CASSVQIQAGELFF
TRBV2	TRBJ2-2	CASSLSVPNTGELFF
TRBV5-6	TRBJ2-7	CASSRGIDYEQYF
TRBV6-2/TRBV6-3	TRBJ2-5	CASSYEGETQYF
TRBV18	TRBJ1-3	CASSSQGAAGNTIYF
TRBV5-6	TRBJ2-7	CASTARDRRRYEQYF
TRBV28	TRBJ2-7	CASSRYEQYF